Each of the 28 T cell receptor beta chains below was sequenced from the same sample in a study of blood T cell repertoires in COVID-19. Here immunoSEQ multiplex PCR was the method, and the copy in TCRdb shows in-frame clones only, minus some. The data show 150,000 to 180,000 clones, roughly four fifths seen once. Sequencing used peripheral blood. The origin of the receptors is a woman in her fifties or sixties with COVID-19, enrolled during active disease.

The chain uses TRBV27 and TRBJ1-4, with D perhaps TRBD1 (6 bases). V was pared by 5 bases and J by 7 bases, with 14 bases between. CDR3 size: 14 residues. Per the germline V gene, CDR1 is MNHEY and CDR2 is SMNVEV (reference sequence). In DNA form, the CDR3 reads TGTGCCAGCAGTCACAGGGCTGGAGGTGAAAAACTGTTTTTT. It encodes CASSHRAGGEKLFF.

The CDR3 reads CASSPDIQETQYF. Here the CDR3 DNA reads TGTGCCAGCAGTCCGGACATTCAAGAGACCCAGTACTTC. This chain uses TRBV12-3 or TRBV12-4 with TRBJ2-5; the D gene is possibly TRBD1 (5 bases). The CDR3 contains 13 residues. The germline V and J ends were trimmed by 5 bases and 2 bases, with 9 bases remaining between them.

The V gene is TRBV18, the J gene TRBJ1-1; D gene uncertain. Germline CDR1 KGHSH, CDR2 LQKENI. V was trimmed by 5 bases and J by 1 base, leaving 8 bases between them. The CDR3 spans 13 residues. In nucleotides, the CDR3 is TGTGCCAGCTCAACCGGTCAGAACACTGAAGCTTTCTTT. Protein product: CASSTGQNTEAFF.

CDR3 in DNA: TGCGCCAGCAGGATTAGCGGGGTGGCAGATACGCAGTATTTT. The encoded protein is CASRISGVADTQYF. The chain carries TRBV5-1 and TRBJ2-3; 8 nucleotides match TRBD2. The CDR3 sequence is 14 residues long. In germline, CDR1 is SGHRS, CDR2 YFSETQ. With 5 bases clipped from V and 4 bases from J, the junction kept 6 bases outside the gene matches. Full variable domain (outside the CDR3, taken from reference TRBV5-1 and TRBJ2-3): KAGVTQTPRYLIKTRGQQVTLSCSPISGHRSVSWYQQTPGQGLQFLFEYFSETQRNKGNFPGRFSGRQFSNSRSEMNVSTLELGDSALYLCASRISGVADTQYFGPGTRLTVL.

Of note for this clone: This same CDR3 is encoded by further DNA sequences in the sample. The chain recombines TRBV15 with TRBJ1-2; D gene ambiguous. This CDR3 has 13 residues. Trimming took 6 bases from V and 3 from J, leaving 11 bases between them. CDR1 is LNHNV, CDR2 YYDKDF, per germline (reference sequence). CDR3: CATSRAGDYGYTF. In nucleotides, the CDR3 is TGTGCCACCAGTCGCGCGGGCGACTATGGCTACACCTTC. Complete variable domain (other parts from reference TRBV15 and TRBJ1-2): DAMVIQNPRYQVTQFGKPVTLSCSQTLNHNVMYWYQQKSSQAPKLLFHYYDKDFNNEADTPDNFQSRRPNTSFCFLDIRSPGLGDTAMYLCATSRAGDYGYTFGSGTRLTVV.

The chain recombines TRBV6-2 or TRBV6-3 with TRBJ1-5; D is possibly TRBD1 (6 bases). The CDR3 length is 16 residues. V was trimmed by 4 bases and J by 2 bases, leaving 15 bases between them. The germline V gene encodes CDR1 MNHEY and CDR2 SVGEGT. For the CDR3, the DNA is TGTGCCAGCAGTTCCCAGCGAGGGGGAGGCAATCAGCCCCAGCATTTT. Its translation is CASSSQRGGGNQPQHF.

This rearrangement joins TRBV29-1 to TRBJ2-1; 9 bases are a match to TRBD1. This CDR3 is built from 14 residues. CDR1 and CDR2 (germline): SQVTM, ANQGSEA. V lost 5 bases, J lost 0 bases, and 2 bases stayed unmatched. The CDR3 DNA reads TGCAGCGTTACAGGGGGCCTCTCCTACAATGAGCAGTTCTTC. This encodes CSVTGGLSYNEQFF.

This clone was seen a few times. The rearrangement uses TRBV18 and TRBJ1-3; no firm D call. The CDR3 has 16 residues. The V gene's germline CDR1 is KGHSH and CDR2 LQKENI. V was clipped by 2 bases and J by 0 bases, with 11 bases between them. The CDR3 bases are TGTGCCAGCTCACCAGCGGGCCCTCGCTCTGGAAACACCATATATTTT. Its protein is CASSPAGPRSGNTIYF.

Only a few counts were recorded for this clone. The V call is TRBV6-5, the J call TRBJ1-2, with TRBD1 matching 7 bases. V shed 6 bases and J 8 bases; nucleotides not matched to a gene: 12. This CDR3 region has 14 residues. The germline V gene encodes CDR1 MNHEY and CDR2 SVGAGI. CDR3 protein: CASSPGQHIGGYTF. CDR3 nucleotides: TGTGCCAGCAGCCCGGGACAGCACATTGGAGGCTACACCTTC.

The chain joins TRBV7-2 to TRBJ1-2; 10 bases align to TRBD1. The CDR3 has 15 amino acids. CDR1 SGHTA and CDR2 FQGNSA come from the germline V gene. The ends lost 5 bases at V and 8 bases at J; junction bases unmatched: 11. In nucleotides, the CDR3 is TGTGCCAGCAGCCTCGACAGGGGGCGCCGGAGCGGCTACACCTTC. Translation: CASSLDRGRRSGYTF.

This sequence joins TRBV7-3 and TRBJ1-1, with 7 bases matching TRBD1. The CDR3 is 13 amino acids. Trimming at V came to 3 bases and at J to 5 bases, leaving 3 bases not matched to a gene. In germline, CDR1 is SGHTA, CDR2 FQGTGA. CDR3 DNA: TGTGCCAGCAGCTTCACAGGGGTGACTGAAGCTTTCTTT. It encodes CASSFTGVTEAFF.

The rearrangement uses TRBV6-5 and TRBJ1-1, with unresolved D. CDR1 and CDR2 (germline): MNHEY, SVGAGI. This CDR3 spans 13 amino acids. V was clipped by 7 bases and J by 0 bases, with 9 bases between them. In DNA, the CDR3 is TGTGCCAGCAAAGAAACGGTGAACACTGAAGCTTTCTTT. This encodes CASKETVNTEAFF.

This rearrangement joins TRBV5-4 to TRBJ1-4; D might be TRBD1 (5 bases). Germline values: CDR1 SGHNT, CDR2 YYREEE (reference sequence). V was shortened by 0 bases and J by 4 bases, with 10 bases between the two germline ends. This CDR3 is 15 amino acids long. The CDR3 is CASSLAQGGNEKLFF. CDR3 DNA sequence: TGTGCCAGCAGCTTGGCGCAGGGTGGTAATGAAAAACTGTTTTTT.

This chain connects TRBV18 to TRBJ2-2; D not certain. CDR1 and CDR2 (germline): KGHSH, LQKENI. This CDR3 spans 13 amino acids. V lost 3 bases and J lost 5, with 7 bases in between. CDR3 region: CASSPFLTGELFF. The CDR3 nucleotides are TGTGCCAGCTCACCGTTTTTAACCGGGGAGCTGTTTTTT.

The chain couples TRBV5-6 to TRBJ1-5; D call uncertain. The CDR3 is 14 amino acids. With 1 base removed from V and 2 bases from J, the gap between germline ends came to 7 bases. CDR1 SGHDT and CDR2 YYEEEE come from the germline V gene. CDR3 loop: CASSLFLGNQPQHF. In DNA form, the CDR3 reads TGTGCCAGCAGCTTGTTTCTTGGCAATCAGCCCCAGCATTTT.

The chain couples TRBV18 to TRBJ2-2; the match to TRBD1 covers 10 bases. Per germline, CDR1 KGHSH and CDR2 LQKENI. This CDR3 has 16 amino acids. Trimming cost V 3 bases and J 6 bases; bases outside gene matches: 7. The CDR3 is CASSPSDRGRAGELFF. DNA of the CDR3: TGTGCCAGCTCACCCTCTGACAGGGGGCGAGCCGGGGAGCTGTTTTTT.

V usage is TRBV5-1 and J usage is TRBJ2-1; a weak D match, TRBD1 (6 bases). Trimming removed 6 bases from V and 4 bases from J, with 17 bases in between. This CDR3 comprises 15 residues. From germline, CDR1 is SGHRS and CDR2 YFSETQ. DNA of the CDR3: TGCGCCAGCACTGGGGGCGTAGGGAGTTACAATGAGCAGTTCTTC. Its protein product is CASTGGVGSYNEQFF.

This clone was counted a single time. The chain is built from TRBV9 and TRBJ1-3, with D possibly TRBD1 on 5 matching bases. Between the trimmed V and J ends, which lost 1 base and 0 bases, there was a span of 8 bases. Germline CDR1 is SGDLS and CDR2 is YYNGEE. The CDR3 consists of 15 residues. The CDR3 protein is CASSVKGFSGNTIYF. The CDR3, as DNA: TGTGCCAGCAGCGTAAAGGGGTTCTCTGGAAACACCATATATTTT.

The V call is TRBV11-2, the J call TRBJ1-1; D is undetermined. The CDR3 consists of 13 residues. V was shortened by 4 bases and J by 4 bases, with 10 bases between the two germline ends. Germline V lookup: CDR1 SGHAT, CDR2 FQNNGV. The DNA for the CDR3 is TGTGCCAGCAGCTCCGGAACGGGCACTGAAGCTTTCTTT. Its protein product is CASSSGTGTEAFF.

This clone showed up just once. This chain connects TRBV19 to TRBJ1-5; D not certain. In germline, CDR1 is LNHDA, CDR2 SQIVND (reference sequence). The CDR3 has 14 amino acids. V was clipped by 7 bases and J by 1 base, with 11 bases between them. In nucleotides, the CDR3 is TGTGCCAGTACGGGAAGGGCGAGCAATCAGCCCCAGCATTTT. This sequence encodes CASTGRASNQPQHF. Full variable domain (missing parts from reference TRBV19 and TRBJ1-5): DGGITQSPKYLFRKEGQNVTLSCEQNLNHDAMYWYRQDPGQGLRLIYYSQIVNDFQKGDIAEGYSVSREKKESFPLTVTSAQKNPTAFYLCASTGRASNQPQHFGDGTRLSIL.

The chain uses TRBV12-5 and TRBJ1-2; no clear D gene. V was clipped by 3 bases and J by 1 base, with 9 bases between them. CDR3 length: 14 amino acids. CDR1 is LGHNT and CDR2 is FRNRAP in the germline V gene. DNA for the CDR3: TGTGCTAGTGGTTTTGAGTATTTTAACTATGGCTACACCTTC. Its translation is CASGFEYFNYGYTF.

The chain links TRBV30 to TRBJ1-5; possibly TRBD1 for D (5 bases). Trimming cost V 0 bases and J 3 bases, with 12 bases left between them. The CDR3 has 15 amino acids. From germline, CDR1 is GTSNPN and CDR2 SVGIG (reference sequence). Here the CDR3 reads CAWSVPRALNQPQHF. The CDR3 DNA is TGTGCCTGGAGTGTACCCAGGGCCCTCAATCAGCCCCAGCATTTT. Full variable domain (remainder filled in from reference TRBV30 and TRBJ1-5): SQTIHQWPATLVQPVGSPLSLECTVEGTSNPNLYWYRQAAGRGLQLLFYSVGIGQISSEVPQNLSASRPQDRQFILSSKKLLLSDSGFYLCAWSVPRALNQPQHFGDGTRLSIL.

This clone has more than one count but fewer than ten. The chain has TRBV19 and TRBJ1-3, with D perhaps matching TRBD1 (5 bases). Germline V gives CDR1 LNHDA, CDR2 SQIVND (reference sequence). CDR3 length: 16 amino acids. V was clipped by 5 bases and J by 2 bases, with 16 bases between them. The CDR3 is CASSSLIQGTGNTIYF. In DNA form, the CDR3 reads TGTGCCAGTAGTTCCCTCATTCAGGGAACTGGAAACACCATATATTTT.

The chain couples TRBV9 to TRBJ1-3; D unclear. There are 18 residues in the CDR3. Germline values: CDR1 SGDLS, CDR2 YYNGEE. Trimming took 0 bases from V and 0 from J, leaving 16 bases between them. CDR3 sequence: CASSVELEWQDSGNTIYF. In DNA form, the CDR3 reads TGTGCCAGCAGCGTAGAACTGGAGTGGCAAGACTCTGGAAACACCATATATTTT.

The V gene is TRBV6-6, the J gene TRBJ1-1, with D perhaps TRBD1 (6 bases). The CDR3 loop spans 14 amino acids. Trimming shortened V by 6 bases and J by 2 bases, and 13 bases separated the two germline ends. Per germline, CDR1 MNHNY and CDR2 SVGAGI (reference sequence). Here the CDR3 DNA reads TGTGCCAGCAGGATCCAGGGGCTTAACACTGAAGCTTTCTTT. Its translation: CASRIQGLNTEAFF.

This chain connects TRBV7-9 to TRBJ2-6; 8 nucleotides match TRBD1. The V and J ends lost 4 bases and 2 bases, in that order; junction bases with no gene match: 7. The germline CDR1 and CDR2 sequences are SEHNR and FQNEAQ (reference sequence). The CDR3 totals 17 residues. CDR3 in DNA: TGTGCCAGCAGCTACTACGGACAGGGTGCTGGGGCCAACGTCCTGACTTTC. It is translated as CASSYYGQGAGANVLTF.

The chain couples TRBV6-5 to TRBJ2-3; D perhaps matches TRBD2 (6 bases). V lost 5 bases, J lost 1 base, and 13 bases lay in between. The CDR3 is made up of 15 amino acids. Germline V gene data show CDR1 as MNHEY and CDR2 as SVGAGI. The CDR3 DNA follows: TGTGCCAGCAGTACGCCAGGGACTGGCACAGATACGCAGTATTTT. Translating gives CASSTPGTGTDTQYF.

V gene TRBV7-9 combines with J gene TRBJ1-6; D may be TRBD1 (6 bases). CDR1 and CDR2 from the germline V gene are SEHNR and FQNEAQ (reference sequence). V was pared by 5 bases and J by 6 bases, with 17 bases between. The CDR3 consists of 16 residues. The CDR3 region has the DNA TGTGCCAGCAGCACTAGCGGACAGAAAATTAATTCACCCCTCCACTTT. Translated: CASSTSGQKINSPLHF.